This note documents a single T cell receptor (beta chain) sequence. The antigen remains unidentified. TCRdb independently ran MiXCR on the RT-PCR reads; one entry per CDR3 protein. Seen here are roughly 520,000 distinct CDR3 sequences, roughly 25% observed once, and the top ten hold less than 2.5%. The sample comes from a study of response to subunit inactivated influenza vaccine. General study findings and limits: Authors suggested each seasonal flu vaccination may recruit only limited numbers of new T cells.

The origin of this receptor is a man aged 45-65 years who received an inactivated influenza vaccine. Sequencing was performed on CD4+ T cells sorted from PBMCs, taken 5 days after vaccination.

As DNA, the CDR3 is TGCGCCAGCAGCTTGATTCCGCAAGACATGAACACTGAAGCTTTCTTT. Translation gives CASSLIPQDMNTEAFF. The chain has TRBV5-1 and TRBJ1-1; D is ambiguous. The germline CDR1 and CDR2 sequences are SGHRS and YFSETQ. CDR3 length equals 16 residues. V dropped 1 base and J dropped 0 bases, with 13 bases sitting between them. The full variable domain, its missing parts supplied by reference TRBV5-1 and TRBJ1-1, is KAGVTQTPRYLIKTRGQQVTLSCSPISGHRSVSWYQQTPGQGLQFLFEYFSETQRNKGNFPGRFSGRQFSNSRSEMNVSTLELGDSALYLCASSLIPQDMNTEAFFGQGTRLTVV.